This TCR beta chain was retrieved from a study of blood T cell repertoires in COVID-19. Across the study: The United States, Italy and Spain were the sources of the acute and convalescent COVID-19 samples. PBMCs, B-cell-depleted T cells, or T cells provided the cDNA or gDNA that made up the material.

Sequencing used immunoSEQ multiplex PCR; TCRdb keeps in-frame clones, though not all of them. Of hundreds of thousands of clones listed, approximately 90% are singletons. The receptor was derived from a woman aged 18-29 years with acute or convalescent COVID-19. Sequencing was carried out using peripheral blood.

CDR3 region: CASSIHQGAPNTEAFF. The DNA for the CDR3 is TGTGCCAGCAGTATACACCAGGGGGCACCGAACACTGAAGCTTTCTTT. The genes are TRBV2 and TRBJ1-1, with 8 bases fitting TRBD1. The CDR3 covers 16 residues. With V trimmed by 5 bases and J by 1 base, 9 bases remained unmatched. Germline V gives CDR1 SNHLY, CDR2 FYNNEI.